The present T cell receptor (beta chain) was sequenced within a study of molecular identifiers for immune sequencing clone quantification. Study information: Four of five splits of RNA from 20,000 or 100,000 naive CD8 cells were sequenced in replicates. Findings and limits, study-wide: Barcodes shared by identical TCR molecules could lead to underestimated sizes of highly expanded clones.

The bulk TCR libraries were made with methods described before and with listed TCR primers. TCRdb re-derived calls from the PCR reads in MiXCR, one entry per CDR3 protein. The data contain around 470,000 distinct CDR3 sequences, around 23% of them singletons. This clonotype was observed many times. The antigen is unknown. This CDR3 spans 11 amino acids. The V gene's germline CDR1 is ENHRY and CDR2 SYGVKD. Trimming removed 6 bases at V and 13 bases at J, with 13 bases between. The clonotype originates from a human donor in good health. Some libraries in this study had Jurkat cell RNA spiked in. The genes are TRBV10-3 and TRBJ2-4; no definite D call. Sequenced material: naive CD8+ T cells from blood, with Jurkat cell RNA spiked in. The subset is: FACS-sorted CD8+CD4-CCR7+CD45RA+ naive T cells. DNA for the CDR3: TGTGCCATCAGGATAGGAAGTGAACAGTACTTC. Its protein is CAIRIGSEQYF.